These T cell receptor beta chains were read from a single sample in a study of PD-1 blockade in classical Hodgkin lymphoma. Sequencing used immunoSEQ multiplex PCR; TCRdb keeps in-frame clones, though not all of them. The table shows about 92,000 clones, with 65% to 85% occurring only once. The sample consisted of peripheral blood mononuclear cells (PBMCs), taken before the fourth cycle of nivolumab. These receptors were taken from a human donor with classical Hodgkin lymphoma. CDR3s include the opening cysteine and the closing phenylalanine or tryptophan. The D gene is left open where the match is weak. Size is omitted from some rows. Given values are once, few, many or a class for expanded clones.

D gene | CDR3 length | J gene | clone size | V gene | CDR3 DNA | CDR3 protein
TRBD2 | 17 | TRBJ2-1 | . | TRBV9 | TGTGCCAGCAGCTCTCGGACTAGCGGGAGCCCCTACAATGAGCAGTTCTTC | CASSSRTSGSPYNEQFF
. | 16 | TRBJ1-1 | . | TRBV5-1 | TGCGCCAGCAGTTATCAATCTCGGGGGCCGGGGGCTGAAGCTTTCTTT | CASSYQSRGPGAEAFF
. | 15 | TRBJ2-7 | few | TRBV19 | TGTGCCAGTAGTATTAACAGCTTCTACTCCTACGAGCAGTACTTC | CASSINSFYSYEQYF
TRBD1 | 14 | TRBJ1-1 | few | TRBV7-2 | TGTGCCAGCAACCGACAGGGAACGAACACTGAAGCTTTCTTT | CASNRQGTNTEAFF
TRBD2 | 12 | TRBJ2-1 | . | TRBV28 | TGTGCCAGCAGTATCCCGGAGCGGGAAGAGTTCTTC | CASSIPEREEFF
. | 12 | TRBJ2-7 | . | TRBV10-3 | TGTGCCATCAGTGAGCTGACCTACGAGCAGTACTTC | CAISELTYEQYF
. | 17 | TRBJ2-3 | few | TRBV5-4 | TGTGCCAGCAGCTTGGGATTGGGACAAATTAGCACAGATACGCAGTATTTT | CASSLGLGQISTDTQYF
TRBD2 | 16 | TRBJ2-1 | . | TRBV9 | TGTGCCAGCAGCATCTGGGGGACTAGCGGTTCCAATGAGCAGTTCTTC | CASSIWGTSGSNEQFF
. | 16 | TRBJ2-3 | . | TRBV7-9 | TGTGCCAGCAGCTTAGCGCCTGGGTGGAGCACAGATACGCAGTATTTT | CASSLAPGWSTDTQYF
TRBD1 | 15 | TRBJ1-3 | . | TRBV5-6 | TGTGCCAGCAGCGCACAGGGGTACTCTGGAAACACCATATATTTT | CASSAQGYSGNTIYF
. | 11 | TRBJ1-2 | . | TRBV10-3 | TGTGCCATCTCGGGCAGCTATGGCTACACCTTC | CAISGSYGYTF
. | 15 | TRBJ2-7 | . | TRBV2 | TGTGCCAGCAGTTCCCGGGCCCTCCTCAGTTACGAGCAGTACTTC | CASSSRALLSYEQYF
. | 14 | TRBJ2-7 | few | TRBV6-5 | TGTGCCAGCAGTTACTTCAGGACAGCGGGGGAGCAGTACTTC | CASSYFRTAGEQYF
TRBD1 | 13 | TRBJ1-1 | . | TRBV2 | TGTGCCAGCAGTTCACAGGGGGACACTGAAGCTTTCTTT | CASSSQGDTEAFF
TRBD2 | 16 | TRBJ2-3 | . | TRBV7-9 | TGTGCCAGCAGCTTTCCTAGCGGGAGAGGTGAAGATACGCAGTATTTT | CASSFPSGRGEDTQYF
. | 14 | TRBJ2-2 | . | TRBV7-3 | TGTGCCAGCACCCTTACGGCCGGGGCCGGGGAGCTGTTTTTT | CASTLTAGAGELFF
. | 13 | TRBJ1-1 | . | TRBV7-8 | TGTGCCAGCAGCTCTGTCAGGGACACTGAAGCTTTCTTT | CASSSVRDTEAFF
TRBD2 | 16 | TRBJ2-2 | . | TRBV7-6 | TGTGCCAGCAGCTTAGTAGCGGGCGACGACACCGGGGAGCTGTTTTTT | CASSLVAGDDTGELFF
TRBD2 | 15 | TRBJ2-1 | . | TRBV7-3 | TGTGCCAGCAGCGAAAGGGAGGGCAAATACAATGAGCAGTTCTTC | CASSEREGKYNEQFF
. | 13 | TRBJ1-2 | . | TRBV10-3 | TGTGCCATCACTTTTGACAGGACCTATGGCTACACCTTC | CAITFDRTYGYTF
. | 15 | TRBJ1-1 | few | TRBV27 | TGTGCCAGCAGTCCCCGGACGGGTGCGAACACTGAAGCTTTCTTT | CASSPRTGANTEAFF
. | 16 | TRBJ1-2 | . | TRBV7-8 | TGTGCCAGCAGCCAACCATGGGGGGCTGTGGGCTATGGCTACACCTTC | CASSQPWGAVGYGYTF
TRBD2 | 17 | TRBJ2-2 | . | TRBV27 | TGTGCCAGCACCCTTCTGGGGCTAGCGGCGAACACCGGGGAGCTGTTTTTT | CASTLLGLAANTGELFF
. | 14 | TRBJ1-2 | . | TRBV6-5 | TGTGCCAGCACACCTCAGGGCAGGGCCTATGGCTACACCTTC | CASTPQGRAYGYTF
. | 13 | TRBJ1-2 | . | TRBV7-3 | TGTGCCACTCTCCGTGGGCCGGCCTATGGCTACACCTTC | CATLRGPAYGYTF
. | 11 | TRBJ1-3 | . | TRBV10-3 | TGTGCCATCAGTCTCAAGGACACCATATATTTT | CAISLKDTIYF
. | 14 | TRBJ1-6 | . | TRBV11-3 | TGTGCCAGCAGCTCGGCGAAGGCATTTTCACCCCTCCACTTT | CASSSAKAFSPLHF
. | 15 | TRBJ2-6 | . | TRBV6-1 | TGTGCCAGCAGTGAAGGGGACTCTGGGGCCAACGTCCTGACTTTC | CASSEGDSGANVLTF
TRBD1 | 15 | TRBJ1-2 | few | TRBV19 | TGTGCCAGTAGGACGAACGGACAGGCGGTTTATGGCTACACCTTC | CASRTNGQAVYGYTF
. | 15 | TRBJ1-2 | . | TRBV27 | TGTGCCAGCAGTTTATCGGGCAAATTTAACTATGGCTACACCTTC | CASSLSGKFNYGYTF
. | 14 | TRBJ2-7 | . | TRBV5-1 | TGCGCCAGCAGCTTCGCACGACTCCCCTACGAGCAGTACTTC | CASSFARLPYEQYF
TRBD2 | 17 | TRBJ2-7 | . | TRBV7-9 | TGTGCCAGCAGCTCCGTAGCTTTCGCGGGAGAGTCCTACGAGCAGTACTTC | CASSSVAFAGESYEQYF
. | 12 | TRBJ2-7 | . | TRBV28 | TGTGCCAGCGCGGTGGGCTCCTACGAGCAGTACTTC | CASAVGSYEQYF
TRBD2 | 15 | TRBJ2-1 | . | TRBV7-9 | TGTGCCAGCAGCCTTACAGCGGGAGCTGGGAGTGAGCAGTTCTTC | CASSLTAGAGSEQFF
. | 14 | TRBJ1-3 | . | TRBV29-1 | TGCAGCGTTGACGGGGGGGGCTCTGGAAACACCATATATTTT | CSVDGGGSGNTIYF
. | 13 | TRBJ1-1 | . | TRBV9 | TGTGCCAGCAGCGTAGGAGATTACACTGAAGCTTTCTTT | CASSVGDYTEAFF
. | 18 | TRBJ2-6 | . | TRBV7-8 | TGTGCCAGCAGCGGGTGGGGGCCAGCCAGCTCTGGGGCCAACGTCCTGACTTTC | CASSGWGPASSGANVLTF
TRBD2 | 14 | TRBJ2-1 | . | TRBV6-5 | TGTGCCAGCAGTTCGGGACTAGCACGGAATGAGCAGTTCTTC | CASSSGLARNEQFF
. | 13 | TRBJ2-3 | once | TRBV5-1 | TGCGCCAGCAGCTCGGCTAGCACAGATACGCAGTATTTT | CASSSASTDTQYF
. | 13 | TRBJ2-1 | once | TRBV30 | TGTGCCTGTGACAGGCTCGGGTCCAATGAGCAGTTCTTC | CACDRLGSNEQFF
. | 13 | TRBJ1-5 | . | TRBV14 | TGTGCCAGCAGCGAAGGGATTAATCAGCCCCAGCATTTT | CASSEGINQPQHF
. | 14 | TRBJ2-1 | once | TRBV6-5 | TGTGCCAGCAGTCGCGGGATCTCCTACAATGAGCAGTTCTTC | CASSRGISYNEQFF
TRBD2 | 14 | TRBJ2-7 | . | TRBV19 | TGTGCCAGTAGTGATCTAGCGGGTACCTACGAGCAGTACTTC | CASSDLAGTYEQYF
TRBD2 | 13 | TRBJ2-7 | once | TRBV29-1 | TGCAGCGTTGGCGGGACTAGCGGCTACGAGCAGTACTTC | CSVGGTSGYEQYF
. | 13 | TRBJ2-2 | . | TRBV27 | TGTGCCAGCAGTTTTCGGGGCACCGGGGAGCTGTTTTTT | CASSFRGTGELFF
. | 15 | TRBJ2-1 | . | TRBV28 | TGTGCCAGCAGTTTATGGGACGTGAACTACAATGAGCAGTTCTTC | CASSLWDVNYNEQFF
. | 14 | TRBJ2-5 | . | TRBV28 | TGTGCCAGCAGTTTGGGGCCGGGTCGTGGCTCCCAGTACTTC | CASSLGPGRGSQYF
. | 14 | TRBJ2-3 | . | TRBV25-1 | TGTGCCAGCGGAGACCGACTTAGCACAGATACGCAGTATTTT | CASGDRLSTDTQYF
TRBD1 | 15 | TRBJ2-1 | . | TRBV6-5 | TGTGCCAGCAGCAGGACAGGGTCAGGACCGGGAGAGCAGTTCTTC | CASSRTGSGPGEQFF
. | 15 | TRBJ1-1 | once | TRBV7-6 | TGTGCCAGCAGCTTAGCGGGGGCGCAGAACACTGAAGCTTTCTTT | CASSLAGAQNTEAFF
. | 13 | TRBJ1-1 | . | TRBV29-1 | TGCAGCCTTACCCGGGGAGGGAACACTGAAGCTTTCTTT | CSLTRGGNTEAFF
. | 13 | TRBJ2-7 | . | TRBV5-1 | TGCGCCAGCAGTGAAAACGAGGGCGCCGAGCAGTACTTC | CASSENEGAEQYF
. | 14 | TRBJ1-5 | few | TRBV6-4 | TGTGCCAGCAGTGAGGGGTCTGGGAATCAGCCCCAGCATTTT | CASSEGSGNQPQHF
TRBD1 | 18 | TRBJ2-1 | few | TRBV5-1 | TGCGCCAGCAGCCCAGGGGGCAATACGGTAAGCTCCTACAATGAGCAGTTCTTC | CASSPGGNTVSSYNEQFF